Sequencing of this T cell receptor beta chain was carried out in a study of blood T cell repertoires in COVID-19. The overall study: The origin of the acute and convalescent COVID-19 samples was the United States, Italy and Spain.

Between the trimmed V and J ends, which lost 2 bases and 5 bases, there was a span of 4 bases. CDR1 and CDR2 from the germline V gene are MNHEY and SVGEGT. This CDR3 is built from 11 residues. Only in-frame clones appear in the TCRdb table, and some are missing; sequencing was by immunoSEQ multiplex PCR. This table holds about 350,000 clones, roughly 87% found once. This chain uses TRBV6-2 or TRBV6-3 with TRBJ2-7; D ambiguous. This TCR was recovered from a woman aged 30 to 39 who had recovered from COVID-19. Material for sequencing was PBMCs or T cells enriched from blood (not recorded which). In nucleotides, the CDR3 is TGTGCCAGCAGTTACCCCAACGAGCAGTACTTC. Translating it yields CASSYPNEQYF.